The source of this TCR beta chain is a study of T cells after yellow fever vaccination. Whole-study findings and limits: Most clones from primary vaccination were detected again post-booster (around 96% CD4, 88% CD8).

In germline, CDR1 is SGHDN, CDR2 FVKESK. This CDR3 has 12 amino acids. This clonotype showed up just a few times. The antigen remains unidentified. The junction and the germline gene differ at one end; a read error may be behind it. TCRdb used MiXCR to reprocess the 5' RACE reads, holding one entry per CDR3 protein. The sample consists of 150,000 or so distinct CDR3 sequences, approximately 6.7% of them appearing once. This specimen consisted of CD4+ T cells sorted from PBMCs, obtained 5 to 6 days after the first yellow fever vaccination. The receptor's source is a man aged 18 to 30 who received the YFV17D yellow fever vaccine. V gene TRBV14 combines with J gene TRBJ1-6; no clear D gene. In nucleotides, the CDR3 is TGTGCCAGCAGCCAAGTAAATTCCCCCCTCCACTTT. This translates into CASSQVNSPLHF.